This T cell receptor (beta chain) originates from a study of T cells in tuberculosis. Study outcomes and limitations: Active tuberculosis TCR-alpha repertoires lay closer to GMM-specific TCRs than IGRA-negative controls, suggesting clonal expansion. Cases with active tuberculosis were adults, while controls were adolescents.

The CDR3 contains 15 residues. Germline-derived CDR1 and CDR2 are MDHEN and SYDVKM. V shed 2 bases and J shed 0 bases, with 5 bases lying between them. Stated time point: new active TB diagnosis, blood taken before or within 7 days of starting treatment. Points on this clone: Its antigen is as yet unknown.

The data were produced by immunoSEQ multiplex PCR, yet TCRdb's version contains in-frame clones alone and is incomplete. The repertoire holds some 49,000 clones, with about 95% as singletons. The receptor was derived from an adult with tuberculosis. Sequencing was performed on PBMCs, taken at tuberculosis diagnosis. The J gene is TRBJ2-6, the V gene TRBV28; D remains ambiguous. CDR3 sequence (DNA): TGTGCCAGCAGTTTACTCAGCTCTGGGGCCAACGTCCTGACTTTC. Its protein product is CASSLLSSGANVLTF.